A single count supports the clone carrying this TCR beta chain. The data belong to a study of shared clonotypes between healthy human individuals. The CDR3 consists of 14 residues. CDR1 and CDR2 (germline): SGHDT, YYEEEE. Trimming stripped 0 bases from V and 4 bases from J, with 9 bases between. CD8 cells regarded as naive lacked CD45RO, were positively chosen for CCR7, and omitted terminally differentiated effector memory CD45RA+ cells. Sequenced by immunoSEQ multiplex PCR; TCRdb stores in-frame clones only, minus some. The sample has approximately 600,000 clones; approximately 96% are singletons. Source material: naive CD8+ T cells sorted from blood. This chain joins TRBV5-6 and TRBJ2-3; no reliable D call. The receptor was derived from a woman in her twenties or thirties in good health. CDR3 amino acids: CASSLATRADTQYF. DNA of the CDR3: TGTGCCAGCAGCTTGGCAACCAGAGCAGATACGCAGTATTTT.